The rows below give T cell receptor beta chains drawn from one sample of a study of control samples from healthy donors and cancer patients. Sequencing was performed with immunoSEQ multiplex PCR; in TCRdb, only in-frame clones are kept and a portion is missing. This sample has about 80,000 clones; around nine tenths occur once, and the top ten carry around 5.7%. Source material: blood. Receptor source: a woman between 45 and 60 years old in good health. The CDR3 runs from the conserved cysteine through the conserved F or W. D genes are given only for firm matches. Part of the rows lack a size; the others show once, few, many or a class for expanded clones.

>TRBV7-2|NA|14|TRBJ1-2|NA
TGTGCCAGCAGCTTAGTCCAGGGAGTGGTGGGCTACACCTTC
CASSLVQGVVGYTF
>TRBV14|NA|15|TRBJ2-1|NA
TGTGCCAGCAGCCAAGTACAGACGATTAACAATGAGCAGTTCTTC
CASSQVQTINNEQFF
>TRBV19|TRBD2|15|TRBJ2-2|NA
TGTGCCAGTAGGATAGCGGGGGCCAACACCGGGGAGCTGTTTTTT
CASRIAGANTGELFF
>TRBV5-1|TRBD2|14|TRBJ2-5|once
TGCGCCAGCAGCTCCAGCGGGGGGCTAGAGACCCAGTACTTC
CASSSSGGLETQYF
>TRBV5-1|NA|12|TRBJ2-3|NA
TGCGCCAGCAGCTTGTATTCAGATACGCAGTATTTT
CASSLYSDTQYF
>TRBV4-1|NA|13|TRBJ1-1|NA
TGCGCCAGCAGCCAAGAAGGGGGTCGGCCAGCTTTCTTT
CASSQEGGRPAFF
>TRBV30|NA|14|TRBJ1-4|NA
TGTGCCTGGAGTCGCGGGGGGGATCGGGAAAAACTGTTTTTT
CAWSRGGDREKLFF
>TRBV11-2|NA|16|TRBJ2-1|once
TGTGCCAGCAGCTTGGACTCAAGCACGGTCTACAATGAGCAGTTCTTC
CASSLDSSTVYNEQFF
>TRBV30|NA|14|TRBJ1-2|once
TGTGCCTGGAGTGCAGGGCGATATCTCTATGGCTACACCTTC
CAWSAGRYLYGYTF
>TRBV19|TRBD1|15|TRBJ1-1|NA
TGTGCCAGTAGTGCGAACAGGGGGGGGGACACTGAAGCTTTCTTT
CASSANRGGDTEAFF
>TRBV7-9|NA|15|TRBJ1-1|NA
TGTGCCAGCAGCTTAGCAAACAGGGCGAACACTGAAGCTTTCTTT
CASSLANRANTEAFF
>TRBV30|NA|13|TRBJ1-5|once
TGTGCCTGGAGTGTTGTGGGCAATCAGCCCCAGCATTTT
CAWSVVGNQPQHF
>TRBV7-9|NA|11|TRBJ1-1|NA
TGTGCCAGCGGTCCGAACACTGAAGCTTTCTTT
CASGPNTEAFF
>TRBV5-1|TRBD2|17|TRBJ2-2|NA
TGCGCCAGCAGCTTGGCGCGCGGGGGGGCGGGCACCGGGGAGCTGTTTTTT
CASSLARGGAGTGELFF
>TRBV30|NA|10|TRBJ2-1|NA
TGTGCCTGGAGCGACAATGAGCAGTTCTTC
CAWSDNEQFF
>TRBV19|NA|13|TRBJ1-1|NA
TGTGCCAGTCGGAGGGGGGGGGACACTGAAGCTTTCTTT
CASRRGGDTEAFF
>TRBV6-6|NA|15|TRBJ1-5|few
TGTGCCAGCAGCTCCCCAACAATGGGAAATCAGCCCCAGCATTTT
CASSSPTMGNQPQHF
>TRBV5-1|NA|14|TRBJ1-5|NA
TGCGCCAGCAGATTGGACAGAAAAAATCAGCCCCAGCATTTT
CASRLDRKNQPQHF
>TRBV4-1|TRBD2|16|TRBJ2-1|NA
TGCGCCAGCAGCCAAACTTCAGCGGGGAGATACAATGAGCAGTTCTTC
CASSQTSAGRYNEQFF
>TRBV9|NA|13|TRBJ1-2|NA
TGTGCCAGCAGCTCAAGGGGAGCCTATGGCTACACCTTC
CASSSRGAYGYTF
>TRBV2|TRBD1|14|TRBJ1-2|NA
TGTGCCAGCAGCAGGGACAGAGCTAACTATGGCTACACCTTC
CASSRDRANYGYTF
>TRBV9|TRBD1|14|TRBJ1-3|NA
TGTGCCAGCAGCCAAACAGGGGACGGAAACACCATATATTTT
CASSQTGDGNTIYF
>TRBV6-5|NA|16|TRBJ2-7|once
TGTGCCAGCAGTTCCCTGGGAGGGACAGGTCGATACGAGCAGTACTTC
CASSSLGGTGRYEQYF
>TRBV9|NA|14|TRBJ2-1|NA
TGTGCCAGCAGCGTAGTGAACGGAATGAATGAGCAGTTCTTC
CASSVVNGMNEQFF